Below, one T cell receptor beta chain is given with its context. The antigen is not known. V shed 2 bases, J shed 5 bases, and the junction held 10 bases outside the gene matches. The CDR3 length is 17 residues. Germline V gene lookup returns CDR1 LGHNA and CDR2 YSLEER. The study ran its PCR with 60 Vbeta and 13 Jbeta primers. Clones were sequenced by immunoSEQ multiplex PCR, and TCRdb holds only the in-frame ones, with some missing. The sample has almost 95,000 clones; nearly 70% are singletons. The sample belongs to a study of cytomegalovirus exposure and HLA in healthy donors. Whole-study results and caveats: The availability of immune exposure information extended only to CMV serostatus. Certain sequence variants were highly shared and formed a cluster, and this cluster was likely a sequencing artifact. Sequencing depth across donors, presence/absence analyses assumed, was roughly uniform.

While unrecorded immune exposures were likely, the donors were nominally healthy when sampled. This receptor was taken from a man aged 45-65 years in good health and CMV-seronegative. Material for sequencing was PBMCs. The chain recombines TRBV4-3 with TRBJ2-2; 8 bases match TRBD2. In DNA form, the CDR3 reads TGCGCCAGCAGCCAATCCCCAGCGGGGGCAGGAACCGGGGAGCTGTTTTTT. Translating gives CASSQSPAGAGTGELFF.